Listed here are 12 T cell receptor beta chains from one sample, sequenced in a study of cytomegalovirus exposure and HLA in healthy donors. PCR primers comprised 60 Vbeta and 13 Jbeta primers. The assay was immunoSEQ multiplex PCR, and TCRdb's table has in-frame clones only and misses some. This sample has about 150,000 clones, with 75% to 85% found just once. Sequences were obtained from PBMCs. These receptors all stem from a man aged 50 to 59 in good health and CMV-seropositive.

The chain links TRBV6-5 to TRBJ1-2; no firm D call. The CDR3 sequence is 15 residues long. The V and J ends lost 2 bases and 3 bases respectively, with 13 bases between them. CDR1 and CDR2 (germline): MNHEY, SVGAGI. In nucleotides, the CDR3 is TGTGCCAGCAGTTACGGAGATCCCAAGTACTATGGCTACACCTTC. Translating it yields CASSYGDPKYYGYTF.

The V gene is TRBV5-1, the J gene TRBJ2-7; 11 bases align to TRBD2. Germline CDR1 SGHRS, CDR2 YFSETQ. Trimming at V came to 2 bases and at J to 0 bases, leaving 1 base not matched to a gene. This CDR3 region has 15 residues. The CDR3 loop is CASSFTSGSSYEQYF. In nucleotides, the CDR3 is TGCGCCAGCAGCTTTACTAGCGGGAGCTCCTACGAGCAGTACTTC.

The V gene is TRBV28, the J gene TRBJ1-1, with D tentatively TRBD1 (5 bases). The CDR3 is made up of 16 amino acids. CDR1 is MDHEN, CDR2 SYDVKM, per germline. V lost 3 bases, J lost 1 base, and 15 bases lay in between. The CDR3 DNA reads TGTGCCAGCAGTTTTGGGGCAGGGCGCGAGAACACTGAAGCTTTCTTT. Translating it yields CASSFGAGRENTEAFF.

This chain uses TRBV5-4 with TRBJ2-1; 9 nucleotides line up with TRBD2. The CDR3 spans 18 residues. J was trimmed by 4 bases and V by 0 bases; bases with no gene match: 11. Germline V gene sequence: CDR1 SGHNT, CDR2 YYREEE (reference sequence). CDR3 amino acids: CASSLEVAGDRPYNEQFF. CDR3 nucleotides: TGTGCCAGCAGCTTGGAGGTAGCGGGAGACCGGCCATACAATGAGCAGTTCTTC.

This rearrangement joins TRBV19 to TRBJ2-3, with D hard to call. This CDR3 is built from 13 residues. V lost 8 bases and J 7 bases, leaving 16 bases between the germline ends. Germline CDR1 is LNHDA and CDR2 is SQIVND (reference sequence). CDR3 residues: CASSFDILYTQYF. The CDR3 DNA sequence: TGTGCCAGTTCCTTTGACATCCTATATACGCAGTATTTT.

V is TRBV7-6 and J is TRBJ1-4; D possibly corresponds to TRBD1 (5 bases). The V gene's germline CDR1 is SGHVS and CDR2 FNYEAQ. CDR3 size: 15 residues. The V end was cut by 1 base, the J end by 10 bases, with 16 bases between. The CDR3: CASSLVLEGEGKLFF. The CDR3 coding sequence is TGTGCCAGCAGCTTAGTTCTGGAAGGGGAGGGAAAACTGTTTTTT.

Worth noting for this clone: Its ends do not fully match the called genes, so a read error is possible. V usage is TRBV7-9 and J usage is TRBJ2-1, with D possibly matching TRBD2 (7 bases). Germline V gene sequence: CDR1 SEHNR, CDR2 FQNEAQ (reference sequence). The CDR3 spans 15 residues. DNA for the CDR3: TGTTCCAGCAGCTTAGGGGGGGTCCCCTACAATGAGCAGTTCTTC. Translated: CSSSLGGVPYNEQFF.

The chain employs TRBV11-2 and TRBJ2-7; 11 nucleotides match TRBD2. V was pared by 5 bases and J by 2 bases, with 2 bases of the junction left unmatched. CDR3 size: 14 residues. Germline V gene sequence: CDR1 SGHAT, CDR2 FQNNGV. This CDR3 reads CASSAGLAAYEQYF. DNA of the CDR3: TGTGCCAGCAGCGCGGGACTAGCGGCCTACGAGCAGTACTTC.

Notes on this clone: One junction end disagrees with the germline gene, perhaps due to a read error. The chain has TRBV7-9 and TRBJ1-1; D is undetermined. Germline V lookup: CDR1 SEHNR, CDR2 FQNEAQ (reference sequence). CDR3 length: 16 amino acids. The CDR3 DNA reads TGTTCCAGCAGCTTCCAGTATTTTGAGGCGAACACTGAAGCTTTCTTT. Protein: CSSSFQYFEANTEAFF.

The chain employs TRBV28 and TRBJ2-2; 11 bases align to TRBD2. With 7 bases clipped from V and 7 bases from J, the junction kept 2 bases outside the gene matches. This CDR3 is built from 13 residues. Germline V gene data show CDR1 as MDHEN and CDR2 as SYDVKM. This CDR3 reads CASTLAGGGELFF. The CDR3 nucleotides are TGTGCCAGCACCCTAGCGGGAGGCGGGGAGCTGTTTTTT.

CDR3 in amino acids: CASSQSATGELHEQYF. The CDR3 nucleotides are TGCGCCAGCAGCCAGAGTGCGACAGGGGAGCTGCACGAGCAGTACTTC. The gene calls are TRBV4-1 and TRBJ2-7; TRBD1 matches at 8 bases. V shed 3 bases, J shed 5 bases, and the junction held 12 bases outside the gene matches. Germline CDR1 is MGHRA and CDR2 is YSYEKL. The CDR3 is 16 residues long.

Turning to this clone: Other DNA sequences in the sample encode the same CDR3. The V gene is TRBV28, the J gene TRBJ2-3; 9 bases are shared with TRBD1. Germline assignment: CDR1 MDHEN and CDR2 SYDVKM. V trimming: 6 bases; J trimming: 9 bases; junction bases outside the gene matches: 10. This CDR3 has 14 amino acids. CDR3 sequence (DNA): TGTGCCAGCAGGCCTCCGGGACAGGGTTACACGCAGTATTTT. Translated, it gives CASRPPGQGYTQYF.